The present TCR beta chain was sequenced within a study of OX40 agonist ivuxolimab in advanced cancers. Study-level background: Patients received ivuxolimab, an agonistic anti-OX40 (CD134) antibody. Of the patients, three showed partial responses, one with hepatocellular carcinoma and two with cutaneous melanoma.

A few counts support this clone. Antigen unknown. This CDR3 is 15 amino acids long. Germline V gene lookup returns CDR1 MNHNS and CDR2 SASEGT. Deletions cut 2 bases from V and 1 base from J, with 11 bases between. Libraries were prepared by immunoSEQ multiplex PCR; TCRdb keeps only in-frame clonotypes and omits some of them. The sample holds tens of thousands of clones, roughly 79% seen once. General study findings and limits: Nonresponders included some who also had low normalized T-cell clonal expansion.

The rearrangement links TRBV6-1 to TRBJ1-1, with a possible D match to TRBD1 (5 bases). The sample was CD4+ or CD8+ T cells sorted from blood, taken in a trial of the OX40 agonist ivuxolimab. The sequence came from an adult with an advanced solid tumor such as melanoma, head and neck, liver or kidney cancer. The CDR3 region is CASSEPNQGNTEAFF. CDR3 coding DNA: TGTGCCAGCAGTGAACCGAATCAGGGGAACACTGAAGCTTTCTTT.